A selection of T cell receptor beta chains follows, all from one sample in a study of human T cells and chemical hapten exposure. TCRdb itself ran the RACE reads through MiXCR, one entry per CDR3 protein. The sample has roughly 54,000 distinct CDR3 sequences; 9.9% are singletons. Here the sequenced sample was whole blood, taken in connection with sensitization to the hapten diphenylcyclopropenone (DPC). These receptors all stem from a woman in her forties or fifties with alopecia areata. Some clones in this sample may be carry-over from other donors' samples. The CDR3 runs from the conserved cysteine through the conserved F or W. D genes are given only for firm matches. Part of the rows lack a size; the others show once, few, many or a class for expanded clones.

d_gene: TRBD2; v_gene: TRBV7-6; abundance: .; len: 16; j_gene: TRBJ2-3; CDR3nt: TGTGCCAGCAGCGCAAGGCGGCGGGGGGTCTCAGATACGCAGTATTTT; CDR3aa: CASSARRRGVSDTQYF
d_gene: .; v_gene: TRBV29-1; abundance: many; len: 11; j_gene: TRBJ2-3; CDR3nt: TGCAGCGTCTTCTGGGGAGATACGCAGTATTTT; CDR3aa: CSVFWGDTQYF
d_gene: .; v_gene: TRBV20-1; abundance: many; len: 13; j_gene: TRBJ1-1; CDR3nt: TGCAGTGCTGACCCGGGGGGGCTTACTGAAGCTTTCTTT; CDR3aa: CSADPGGLTEAFF
d_gene: TRBD1; v_gene: TRBV10-3; abundance: many; len: 16; j_gene: TRBJ1-2; CDR3nt: TGTGCCATCAGGGACCTCCCGGGACAGGGTGGTAATGGCTACACCTTC; CDR3aa: CAIRDLPGQGGNGYTF
d_gene: TRBD1; v_gene: TRBV7-8; abundance: many; len: 17; j_gene: TRBJ2-7; CDR3nt: TGTGCCAGCAGCCCCGTTCTAGGGGACAGGACCACCTACGAGCAGTACTTC; CDR3aa: CASSPVLGDRTTYEQYF
d_gene: .; v_gene: TRBV28; abundance: .; len: 14; j_gene: TRBJ1-6; CDR3nt: TGTGCCAGCGGGTCAGGGCAAGATAATTCACCCCTCCACTTT; CDR3aa: CASGSGQDNSPLHF
d_gene: .; v_gene: TRBV20-1; abundance: few; len: 17; j_gene: TRBJ2-3; CDR3nt: TGCAGTGCTAGAGACCCCAAAGTTGGCGGGGGCACAGATACGCAGTATTTT; CDR3aa: CSARDPKVGGGTDTQYF
d_gene: .; v_gene: TRBV20-1; abundance: .; len: 14; j_gene: TRBJ1-1; CDR3nt: TGCAGTGCTGCCGGACAGATCATGAACACTGAAGCTTTCTTT; CDR3aa: CSAAGQIMNTEAFF
d_gene: .; v_gene: TRBV7-8; abundance: .; len: 14; j_gene: TRBJ1-5; CDR3nt: TGTGCCAGCAGCAAACAGGCCGGCAATCAGCCCCAGCATTTT; CDR3aa: CASSKQAGNQPQHF
d_gene: .; v_gene: TRBV7-2; abundance: .; len: 13; j_gene: TRBJ1-1; CDR3nt: TGTGCCAGCAGGGAGAGGACGAACACTGAAGCTTTCTTT; CDR3aa: CASRERTNTEAFF
d_gene: .; v_gene: TRBV4-1; abundance: .; len: 13; j_gene: TRBJ1-5; CDR3nt: TGCGCCAGCAGCCCCAGCCGTAGTCAGCCCCAGCATTTT; CDR3aa: CASSPSRSQPQHF
d_gene: .; v_gene: TRBV5-7; abundance: many; len: 17; j_gene: TRBJ2-2; CDR3nt: TGTGCCAGCAGCTTGGAGGCGGGGTTCCGGGACACCGGGGAGCTGTTTTTT; CDR3aa: CASSLEAGFRDTGELFF
d_gene: .; v_gene: TRBV7-9; abundance: .; len: 15; j_gene: TRBJ1-2; CDR3nt: TGTGCCAGCAGCTTAACCGGGGGTTCCCCCGGTGGCTACACCTTC; CDR3aa: CASSLTGGSPGGYTF
d_gene: .; v_gene: TRBV4-1; abundance: .; len: 17; j_gene: TRBJ2-6; CDR3nt: TGCGCCAGCAGCCAAGAATTGAGTACTCCTGGGGCCAACGTCCTGACTTTC; CDR3aa: CASSQELSTPGANVLTF
d_gene: .; v_gene: TRBV2; abundance: many; len: 15; j_gene: TRBJ1-1; CDR3nt: TGTGCCAGCAAAAGGGACCTTTATCAGAACACTGAAGCTTTCTTT; CDR3aa: CASKRDLYQNTEAFF
d_gene: TRBD1; v_gene: TRBV11-2; abundance: many; len: 16; j_gene: TRBJ2-1; CDR3nt: TGTGCCAGCAGCAATCGCGGGACAGGGGCAATAAATGAGCAGTTCTTC; CDR3aa: CASSNRGTGAINEQFF
d_gene: .; v_gene: TRBV28; abundance: .; len: 14; j_gene: TRBJ1-3; CDR3nt: TGTGCCAGCAGTTTGCAGGGGCTTCGAAACACCATATATTTT; CDR3aa: CASSLQGLRNTIYF
d_gene: TRBD1; v_gene: TRBV7-2; abundance: many; len: 14; j_gene: TRBJ1-5; CDR3nt: TGTGCCAGCAGCTTAACAGGGGGAGGTCAGCCCCAGCATTTT; CDR3aa: CASSLTGGGQPQHF
d_gene: .; v_gene: TRBV5-1; abundance: many; len: 14; j_gene: TRBJ1-1; CDR3nt: TGCGCCAGCAGCTTGGATCGAGGGAGCACTGAAGCTTTCTTT; CDR3aa: CASSLDRGSTEAFF
d_gene: .; v_gene: TRBV20-1; abundance: .; len: 15; j_gene: TRBJ1-6; CDR3nt: TGCAGTGCTACTTCCATGAGCTCCTATAATTCACCCCTCCACTTT; CDR3aa: CSATSMSSYNSPLHF
d_gene: TRBD2; v_gene: TRBV7-6; abundance: few; len: 17; j_gene: TRBJ2-5; CDR3nt: TGTGCCAGCAGCTTAGAACTAGCGGGAGGCCCCCAAGAGACCCAGTACTTC; CDR3aa: CASSLELAGGPQETQYF
d_gene: TRBD1; v_gene: TRBV7-8; abundance: few; len: 18; j_gene: TRBJ1-5; CDR3nt: TGTGCCAGCAGCTGGGGGACAGGGAGGCTTGTAGGCAATCAGCCCCAGCATTTT; CDR3aa: CASSWGTGRLVGNQPQHF
d_gene: .; v_gene: TRBV12-3/TRBV12-4; abundance: few; len: 12; j_gene: TRBJ2-6; CDR3nt: TGTGCCAGCAGCACTGGGGCCAACGTCCTGACTTTC; CDR3aa: CASSTGANVLTF
d_gene: TRBD2; v_gene: TRBV6-6; abundance: few; len: 14; j_gene: TRBJ2-1; CDR3nt: TGTGCCAGTACTAGCGGGGGGCCTTACAATGAGCAGTTCTTC; CDR3aa: CASTSGGPYNEQFF
d_gene: .; v_gene: TRBV2; abundance: .; len: 14; j_gene: TRBJ1-5; CDR3nt: TGTGCCAGCACGCAGGGTTTGATCGGTCAGCCCCAGCATTTT; CDR3aa: CASTQGLIGQPQHF
d_gene: .; v_gene: TRBV12-3/TRBV12-4; abundance: .; len: 11; j_gene: TRBJ1-2; CDR3nt: TGTGCCAGCAGACAGGGCTATGGCTACACCTTC; CDR3aa: CASRQGYGYTF
d_gene: .; v_gene: TRBV7-8; abundance: .; len: 12; j_gene: TRBJ2-5; CDR3nt: TGTGCCAGCAGTCCTGGGAGCTGGACCCAGTACTTC; CDR3aa: CASSPGSWTQYF
d_gene: .; v_gene: TRBV28; abundance: .; len: 13; j_gene: TRBJ2-7; CDR3nt: TGTGCCAGCAGTTCCCCGGGACGGGAAGAGCAGTACTTC; CDR3aa: CASSSPGREEQYF
d_gene: .; v_gene: TRBV11-3; abundance: many; len: 14; j_gene: TRBJ2-5; CDR3nt: TGTGCCAGCAGCTTAGGGATAACAGAAGAGACCCAGTACTTC; CDR3aa: CASSLGITEETQYF
d_gene: TRBD1; v_gene: TRBV19; abundance: many; len: 16; j_gene: TRBJ1-2; CDR3nt: TGTGCCAGTAGTAAAGAACTGGCAGGGGGGAACTATGGCTACACCTTC; CDR3aa: CASSKELAGGNYGYTF
d_gene: TRBD2; v_gene: TRBV6-6; abundance: few; len: 16; j_gene: TRBJ2-7; CDR3nt: TGTGCCAGCAGCCCGGGCACCGGGACTAGATCTGGTGAGCAGTACTTC; CDR3aa: CASSPGTGTRSGEQYF
d_gene: TRBD2; v_gene: TRBV5-1; abundance: .; len: 16; j_gene: TRBJ2-3; CDR3nt: TGCGCCAGCAGCCTCCCTGATCGGACTAGCTCAGATACGCAGTATTTT; CDR3aa: CASSLPDRTSSDTQYF
d_gene: .; v_gene: TRBV2; abundance: many; len: 13; j_gene: TRBJ1-5; CDR3nt: TGTGCCACAAATGTGGACCGATATCAGCCCCAGCATTTT; CDR3aa: CATNVDRYQPQHF
d_gene: TRBD1; v_gene: TRBV18; abundance: .; len: 15; j_gene: TRBJ2-7; CDR3nt: TGTGCCAGCTCACCGGGGACAGGGGTTACAGGCGAGCAGTACTTC; CDR3aa: CASSPGTGVTGEQYF
d_gene: TRBD1; v_gene: TRBV29-1; abundance: many; len: 12; j_gene: TRBJ2-7; CDR3nt: TGCAGCGTTAATGACAGGGTGGGGGAGCAGTACTTC; CDR3aa: CSVNDRVGEQYF
d_gene: TRBD1; v_gene: TRBV18; abundance: many; len: 18; j_gene: TRBJ1-2; CDR3nt: TGTGCCAGCTCACCACCGGGATTCGCGGACAGGGGCCACTATGGCTACACCTTC; CDR3aa: CASSPPGFADRGHYGYTF
d_gene: TRBD1; v_gene: TRBV6-6; abundance: many; len: 14; j_gene: TRBJ1-4; CDR3nt: TGTGCCAGCAGCCGAGGGGGCCTGGGTGAAAAACTGTTTTTT; CDR3aa: CASSRGGLGEKLFF